This TCR beta chain was retrieved from a study of cytomegalovirus exposure and HLA in healthy donors. PCR used 60 Vbeta primers and 13 Jbeta primers. The data were produced by immunoSEQ multiplex PCR, yet TCRdb's version contains in-frame clones alone and is incomplete. The sample consists of roughly 150,000 clones, over 75% of them appearing once. The CDR3 is 13 residues long. V was clipped by 10 bases and J by 5 bases, with 14 bases between them. The V gene's germline CDR1 is LNHDA and CDR2 SQIVND (reference sequence). The rearrangement joins TRBV19 to TRBJ2-2, with D maybe TRBD1 (6 bases). Sequenced material: PBMCs. This TCR was recovered from a male donor in good health and CMV-seronegative. CDR3 coding DNA: TGTGCCATTTCTCTTCAGGGGACCGGGGAGCTGTTTTTT. Encoded protein: CAISLQGTGELFF.